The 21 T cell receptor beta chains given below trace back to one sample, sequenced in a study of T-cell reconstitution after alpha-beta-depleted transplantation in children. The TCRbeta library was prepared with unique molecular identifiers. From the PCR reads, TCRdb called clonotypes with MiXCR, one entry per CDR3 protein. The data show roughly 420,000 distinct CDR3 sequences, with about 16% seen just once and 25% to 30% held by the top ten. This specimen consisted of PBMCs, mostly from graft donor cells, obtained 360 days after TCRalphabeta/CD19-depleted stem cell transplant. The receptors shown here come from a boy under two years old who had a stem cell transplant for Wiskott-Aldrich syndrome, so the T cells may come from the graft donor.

The CDR3 loop reads CASSLGSGGVLQETQYF. DNA of the CDR3: TGCGCCAGCAGCTTGGGATCAGGGGGCGTCTTGCAAGAGACCCAGTACTTC. V is TRBV5-1 and J is TRBJ2-5; 8 bases align to TRBD1. J gave up 2 bases and V 0 bases, and 9 bases lay outside the gene matches. From germline, CDR1 is SGHRS and CDR2 YFSETQ. This CDR3 has 17 amino acids.

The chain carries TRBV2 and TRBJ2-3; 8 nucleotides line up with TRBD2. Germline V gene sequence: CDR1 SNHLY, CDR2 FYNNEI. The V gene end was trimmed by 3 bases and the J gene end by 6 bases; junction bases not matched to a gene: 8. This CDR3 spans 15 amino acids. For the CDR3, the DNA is TGTGCCAGCAGTGAGGAAGCGGGAGTATTTGATACGCAGTATTTT. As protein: CASSEEAGVFDTQYF.

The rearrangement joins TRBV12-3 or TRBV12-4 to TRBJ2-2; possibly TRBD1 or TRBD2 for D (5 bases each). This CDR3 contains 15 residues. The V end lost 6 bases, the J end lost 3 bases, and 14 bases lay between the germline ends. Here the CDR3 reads CASRAIGADTGELFF. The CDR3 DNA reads TGTGCCAGCAGAGCCATCGGGGCGGACACCGGGGAGCTGTTTTTT.

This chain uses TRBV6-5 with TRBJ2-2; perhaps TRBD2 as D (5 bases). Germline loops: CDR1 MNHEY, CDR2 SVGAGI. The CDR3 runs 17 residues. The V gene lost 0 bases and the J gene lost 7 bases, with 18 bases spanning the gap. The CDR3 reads CASSYSLSGSLYGELFF. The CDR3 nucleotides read TGTGCCAGCAGTTACTCACTAAGTGGGAGCCTGTACGGGGAGCTGTTTTTT.

The CDR3 sequence is CSVDIGGFSGNTIYF. CDR3 coding DNA: TGCAGCGTTGATATTGGGGGGTTTTCTGGAAACACCATATATTTT. The chain links TRBV29-1 to TRBJ1-3, with D maybe TRBD1 (5 bases). The germline V gene encodes CDR1 SQVTM and CDR2 ANQGSEA. The CDR3 contains 15 residues. V was shortened by 3 bases and J by 1 base, with 13 bases between the two germline ends.

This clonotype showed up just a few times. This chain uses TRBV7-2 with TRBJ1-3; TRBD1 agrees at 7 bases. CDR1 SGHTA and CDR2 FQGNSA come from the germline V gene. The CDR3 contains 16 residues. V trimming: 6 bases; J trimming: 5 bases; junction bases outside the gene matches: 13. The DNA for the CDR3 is TGTGCCAGCAGTTCAGTCGGGACAGCCTCAAGAAACACCATATATTTT. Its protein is CASSSVGTASRNTIYF.

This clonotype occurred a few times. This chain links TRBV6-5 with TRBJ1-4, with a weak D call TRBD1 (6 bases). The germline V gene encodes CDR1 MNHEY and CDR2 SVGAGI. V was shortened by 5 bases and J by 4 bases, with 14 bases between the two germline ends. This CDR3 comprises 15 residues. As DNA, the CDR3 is TGTGCCAGCAGTCTAACCGGGACAAATAATGAAAAACTGTTTTTT. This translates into CASSLTGTNNEKLFF.

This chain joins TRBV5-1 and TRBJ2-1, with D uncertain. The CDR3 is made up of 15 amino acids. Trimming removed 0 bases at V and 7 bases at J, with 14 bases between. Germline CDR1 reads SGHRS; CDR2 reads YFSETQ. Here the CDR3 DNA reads TGCGCCAGCAGCTTGGCCCACTTGGCGGTAAATGAGCAGTTCTTC. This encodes CASSLAHLAVNEQFF.

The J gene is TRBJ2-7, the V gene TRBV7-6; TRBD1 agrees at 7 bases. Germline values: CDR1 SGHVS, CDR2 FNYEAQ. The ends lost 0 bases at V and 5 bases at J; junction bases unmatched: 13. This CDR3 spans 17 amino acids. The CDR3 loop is CASSLAYRGRDMNEQYF. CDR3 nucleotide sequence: TGTGCCAGCAGCTTAGCGTACAGGGGCCGGGATATGAACGAGCAGTACTTC.

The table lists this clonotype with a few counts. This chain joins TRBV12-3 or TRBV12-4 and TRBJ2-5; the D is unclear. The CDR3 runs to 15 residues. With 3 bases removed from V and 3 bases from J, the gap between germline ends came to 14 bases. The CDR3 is CASSFEQGHKETQYF. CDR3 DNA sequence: TGTGCCAGCAGTTTTGAGCAAGGGCACAAAGAGACCCAGTACTTC.

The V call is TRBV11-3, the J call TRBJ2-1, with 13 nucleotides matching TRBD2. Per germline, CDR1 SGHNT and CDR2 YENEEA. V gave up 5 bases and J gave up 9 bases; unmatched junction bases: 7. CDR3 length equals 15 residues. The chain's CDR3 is CASSQTSGGAAEQFF. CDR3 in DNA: TGTGCCAGCAGCCAAACTAGCGGGGGGGCAGCTGAGCAGTTCTTC.

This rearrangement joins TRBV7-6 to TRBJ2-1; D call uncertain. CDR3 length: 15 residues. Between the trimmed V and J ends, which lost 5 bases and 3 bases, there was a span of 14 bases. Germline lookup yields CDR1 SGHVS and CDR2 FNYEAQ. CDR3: CASSTTEDLYNEQFF. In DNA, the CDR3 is TGTGCCAGCAGCACGACCGAAGATCTCTACAATGAGCAGTTCTTC.

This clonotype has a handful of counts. The DNA for the CDR3 is TGTGCCAGCAATTCCGGTGTTGGCGATACGCAGTATTTT. This sequence encodes CASNSGVGDTQYF. The V and J genes are TRBV2 and TRBJ2-3; D not resolved. CDR3 length: 13 amino acids. Germline V gene lookup returns CDR1 SNHLY and CDR2 FYNNEI. Deletions cut 7 bases from V and 6 bases from J, with 14 bases between.

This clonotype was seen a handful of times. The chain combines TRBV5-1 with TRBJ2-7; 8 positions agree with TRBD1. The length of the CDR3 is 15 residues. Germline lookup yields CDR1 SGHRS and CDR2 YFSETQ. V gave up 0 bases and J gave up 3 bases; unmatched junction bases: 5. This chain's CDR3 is CASSLVRTGSYEQYF. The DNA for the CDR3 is TGCGCCAGCAGCTTGGTCCGGACAGGGAGCTACGAGCAGTACTTC. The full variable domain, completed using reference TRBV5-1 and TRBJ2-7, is KAGVTQTPRYLIKTRGQQVTLSCSPISGHRSVSWYQQTPGQGLQFLFEYFSETQRNKGNFPGRFSGRQFSNSRSEMNVSTLELGDSALYLCASSLVRTGSYEQYFGPGTRLTVT.

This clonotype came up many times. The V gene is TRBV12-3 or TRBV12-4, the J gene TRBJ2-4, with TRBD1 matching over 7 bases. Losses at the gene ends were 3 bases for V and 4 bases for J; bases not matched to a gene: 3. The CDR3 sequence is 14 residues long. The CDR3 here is CASSLRQGKNIQYF. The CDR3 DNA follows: TGTGCCAGCAGTTTGAGACAGGGAAAAAACATTCAGTACTTC.

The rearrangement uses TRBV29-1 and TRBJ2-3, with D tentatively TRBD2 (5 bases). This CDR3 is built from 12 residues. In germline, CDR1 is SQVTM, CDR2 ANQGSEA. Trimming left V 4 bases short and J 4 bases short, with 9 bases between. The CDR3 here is CSVAPGADTQYF. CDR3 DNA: TGCAGCGTTGCCCCCGGGGCAGATACGCAGTATTTT.

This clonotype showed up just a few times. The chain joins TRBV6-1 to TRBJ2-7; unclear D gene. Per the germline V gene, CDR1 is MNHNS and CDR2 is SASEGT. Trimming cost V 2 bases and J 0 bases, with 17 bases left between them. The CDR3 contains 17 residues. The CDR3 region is CASSEIHMQTSSYEQYF. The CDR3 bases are TGTGCCAGCAGTGAAATACATATGCAGACAAGCTCCTACGAGCAGTACTTC.

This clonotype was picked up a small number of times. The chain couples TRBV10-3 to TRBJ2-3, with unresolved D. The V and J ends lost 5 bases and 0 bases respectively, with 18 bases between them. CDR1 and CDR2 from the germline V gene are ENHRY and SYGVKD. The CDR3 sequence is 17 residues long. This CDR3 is CAISKSPDPPSTDTQYF. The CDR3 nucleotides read TGTGCCATCAGTAAAAGTCCCGACCCACCCAGCACAGATACGCAGTATTTT.

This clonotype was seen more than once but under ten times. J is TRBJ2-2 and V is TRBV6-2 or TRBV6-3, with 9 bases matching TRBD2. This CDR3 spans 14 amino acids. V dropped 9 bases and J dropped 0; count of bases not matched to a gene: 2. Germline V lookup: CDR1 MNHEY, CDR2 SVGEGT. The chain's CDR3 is CASRTSANTGELFF. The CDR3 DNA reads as TGTGCCAGTAGGACTAGCGCGAACACCGGGGAGCTGTTTTTT.

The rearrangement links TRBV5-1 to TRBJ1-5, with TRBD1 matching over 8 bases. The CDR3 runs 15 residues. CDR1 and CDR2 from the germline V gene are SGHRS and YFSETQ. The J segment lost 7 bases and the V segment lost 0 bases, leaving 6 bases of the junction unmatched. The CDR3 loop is CASSLVRTGRQPQHF. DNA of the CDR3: TGCGCCAGCAGCTTGGTCAGGACAGGGAGGCAGCCCCAGCATTTT.

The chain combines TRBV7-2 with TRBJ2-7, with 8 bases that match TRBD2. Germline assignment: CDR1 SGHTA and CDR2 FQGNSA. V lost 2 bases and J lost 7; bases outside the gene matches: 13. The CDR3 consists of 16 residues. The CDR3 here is CASSLKAGREVGEQYF. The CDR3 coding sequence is TGTGCCAGCAGCTTAAAGGCTGGGCGGGAGGTGGGAGAGCAGTACTTC.